These T cell receptor beta chains were read from a single sample in a study of T cells in localized non-small cell lung cancer. Measured with immunoSEQ multiplex PCR; TCRdb has only the in-frame clones, and not every one. The sample holds several thousand clones, 18% seen once. Sequencing used lung tumor tissue, obtained before any cancer treatment. The receptors were sampled from a man between 40 and 70 years old with stage I squamous cell lung carcinoma. CDR3s include the opening cysteine and the closing phenylalanine or tryptophan. Fields, in order: D gene, J gene, clone size, V gene, CDR3 protein, CDR3 DNA. The D gene is left open where the match is weak. Rows may omit the clone size; those that give it use once, few, many or a size class.

D: TRBD1
J: TRBJ1-3
size: NA
V: TRBV6-8
CDR3: CAISQGQGGNTIYF
DNA: TGTGCCATCAGCCAGGGACAGGGAGGAAACACCATATATTTT

D: NA
J: TRBJ1-1
size: medium-sized
V: TRBV28
CDR3: CASSFRHMNTEAFF
DNA: TGTGCCAGCAGTTTTCGGCACATGAACACTGAAGCTTTCTTT

D: NA
J: TRBJ2-1
size: once
V: TRBV18
CDR3: CASSQGGGPTHGEQFF
DNA: TGTGCCAGCTCACAAGGAGGGGGCCCTACCCACGGTGAGCAGTTCTTC

D: TRBD2
J: TRBJ2-1
size: NA
V: TRBV11-3
CDR3: CASSTGAGGYNEQFF
DNA: TGTGCCAGCAGCACCGGAGCGGGGGGGTACAATGAGCAGTTCTTC

D: TRBD2
J: TRBJ2-1
size: medium-sized
V: TRBV11-3
CDR3: CASSFQRGGQDEQFF
DNA: TGTGCCAGCAGCTTCCAGCGGGGGGGCCAGGATGAGCAGTTCTTC

D: NA
J: TRBJ2-1
size: few
V: TRBV19
CDR3: CASSIRLGLFF
DNA: TGTGCCAGTAGTATTAGGCTAGGTCTGTTCTTC

D: NA
J: TRBJ2-7
size: few
V: TRBV11-3
CDR3: CASSLSGQSYEQYF
DNA: TGTGCCAGCAGCTTATCAGGCCAGTCCTACGAGCAGTACTTC

D: TRBD1
J: TRBJ2-3
size: NA
V: TRBV5-1
CDR3: CASSLLGAQGGVDTQYF
DNA: TGCGCCAGCAGCTTGCTAGGGGCACAGGGGGGAGTAGATACGCAGTATTTT

D: TRBD1
J: TRBJ1-1
size: medium-sized
V: TRBV9
CDR3: CASSVQKTRQGEAFF
DNA: TGTGCCAGCAGTGTACAAAAAACCAGACAGGGTGAAGCTTTCTTT

D: NA
J: TRBJ1-6
size: medium-sized
V: TRBV6-8
CDR3: CASSYSRSNNSPLHF
DNA: TGTGCCAGCAGTTACTCCCGGAGTAATAATTCACCCCTCCACTTT

D: TRBD2
J: TRBJ2-3
size: few
V: TRBV15
CDR3: CATSRKGLAGLDTQYF
DNA: TGTGCCACCAGCAGAAAGGGACTAGCAGGATTAGATACGCAGTATTTT

D: NA
J: TRBJ1-1
size: medium-sized
V: TRBV6-8
CDR3: CASSYSQGKGKLQGNTEAFF
DNA: TGTGCCAGCAGTTACTCGCAGGGGAAAGGGAAGTTACAGGGGAACACTGAAGCTTTCTTT

D: TRBD1
J: TRBJ2-7
size: few
V: TRBV11-3
CDR3: CASSPGQGEYEQYF
DNA: TGTGCCAGCAGCCCGGGACAGGGGGAGTACGAGCAGTACTTC

D: TRBD2
J: TRBJ2-5
size: few
V: TRBV15
CDR3: CATKRGLGTIQETQYF
DNA: TGTGCCACCAAAAGGGGACTAGGTACCATACAAGAGACCCAGTACTTC

D: NA
J: TRBJ2-6
size: NA
V: TRBV11-3
CDR3: CASSLDSKGTFSSGANVLTF
DNA: TGTGCCAGCAGCTTAGATTCGAAAGGTACCTTTAGCTCTGGGGCCAACGTCCTGACTTTC

D: NA
J: TRBJ2-1
size: few
V: TRBV6-8
CDR3: CASTHGAYNEQFF
DNA: TGTGCCAGCACACATGGAGCCTACAATGAGCAGTTCTTC

D: NA
J: TRBJ2-1
size: NA
V: TRBV14
CDR3: CASSQRPDSSYNEQFF
DNA: TGTGCCAGCAGCCAAAGGCCGGACAGCTCCTACAATGAGCAGTTCTTC

D: TRBD2
J: TRBJ2-7
size: NA
V: TRBV6-8
CDR3: CASSNLAAYEQYF
DNA: TGTGCCAGCAGTAACCTAGCGGCCTACGAGCAGTACTTC

D: NA
J: TRBJ2-1
size: NA
V: TRBV11-3
CDR3: CASSETGIWNEQFF
DNA: TGTGCCAGCAGTGAAACAGGGATTTGGAATGAGCAGTTCTTC

D: TRBD1
J: TRBJ1-2
size: NA
V: TRBV11-3
CDR3: CASSPTGGAGYGYTF
DNA: TGTGCCAGCAGCCCGACAGGGGGCGCGGGCTATGGCTACACCTTC

D: TRBD1
J: TRBJ2-2
size: NA
V: TRBV25-1
CDR3: CATQRDRGNTGELFF
DNA: TGTGCCACCCAGAGAGACAGGGGGAACACCGGGGAGCTGTTTTTT

D: NA
J: TRBJ1-4
size: large
V: TRBV5-1
CDR3: CASSYGGLDNEKLFF
DNA: TGCGCCAGCAGCTATGGAGGGTTGGATAATGAAAAACTGTTTTTT

D: TRBD1
J: TRBJ2-7
size: NA
V: TRBV5-1
CDR3: CASSFSTGSYEQYF
DNA: TGCGCCAGCAGCTTCTCGACAGGGTCCTACGAGCAGTACTTC

D: NA
J: TRBJ2-1
size: NA
V: TRBV6-8
CDR3: CASSLQGNEQFF
DNA: TGTGCCAGCAGCCTCCAGGGGAATGAGCAGTTCTTC

D: NA
J: TRBJ1-6
size: few
V: TRBV11-3
CDR3: CASSLGSGRDSPLHF
DNA: TGTGCCAGCAGCTTGGGGTCTGGTCGGGATTCACCCCTCCACTTT

D: TRBD1
J: TRBJ1-2
size: medium-sized
V: TRBV11-3
CDR3: CASSLGTGSYGYTF
DNA: TGTGCCAGCAGCTTAGGGACAGGGAGCTATGGCTACACCTTC

D: NA
J: TRBJ1-5
size: medium-sized
V: TRBV11-3
CDR3: CASSSPAAGQPQHF
DNA: TGTGCCAGCAGCTCACCCGCTGCGGGGCAGCCCCAGCATTTT

D: NA
J: TRBJ2-1
size: few
V: TRBV11-3
CDR3: CASSRNKPGSEQFF
DNA: TGTGCCAGCAGCCGTAACAAACCGGGCTCCGAGCAGTTCTTC

D: NA
J: TRBJ1-1
size: NA
V: TRBV7-2
CDR3: CASRIDRNTEAFF
DNA: TGTGCCAGCAGGATAGACAGGAACACTGAAGCTTTCTTT

D: TRBD1
J: TRBJ2-5
size: medium-sized
V: TRBV6-8
CDR3: CASSRNRGRVETQYF
DNA: TGTGCCAGCAGTCGAAACAGGGGGCGCGTGGAGACCCAGTACTTC

D: TRBD1
J: TRBJ2-2
size: few
V: TRBV11-3
CDR3: CASSPGTGGPELFF
DNA: TGTGCCAGCAGCCCAGGGACAGGAGGCCCGGAGCTGTTTTTT

D: NA
J: TRBJ1-5
size: few
V: TRBV19
CDR3: CASIGDIKNQPQHF
DNA: TGTGCCAGTATTGGGGACATAAAGAATCAGCCCCAGCATTTT

D: NA
J: TRBJ2-2
size: large
V: TRBV15
CDR3: CATSRDGGNTGELFF
DNA: TGTGCCACCAGCAGGGACGGCGGCAACACCGGGGAGCTGTTTTTT